This passage covers 13 T cell receptor beta chains from one sample sequenced in a study of shared clonotypes between healthy human individuals. The table came from immunoSEQ multiplex PCR; TCRdb's copy has only in-frame clones and leaves some out. The sample contains some 1.4 million clones, approximately 96% of which appear only once. Sequences were obtained from naive CD4+ T cells sorted from blood. Subset denoted: CD45RA+ positively selected. The receptors were gathered from a man in his thirties or forties in good health.

Turning to this clone: Other nucleotide sequences in the sample specify the same CDR3. This chain uses TRBV5-1 with TRBJ2-3; maybe TRBD1 (5 bases). The germline V gene has CDR1 SGHRS and CDR2 YFSETQ. This CDR3 is built from 13 residues. Deletions cut 5 bases from V and 4 bases from J, with 11 bases between. Here the CDR3 DNA reads TGCGCCAGCAGTGTCCAAGGGGCAGATACGCAGTATTTT. The encoded protein is CASSVQGADTQYF.

To note about this clone: One end of the junction is discordant with germline, which a read error may explain. The sample carries other DNA sequences with the same CDR3. This rearrangement joins TRBV7-2 to TRBJ2-7, with 9 bases fitting TRBD2. CDR1 is SGHTA and CDR2 is FQGNSA in the germline V gene. The CDR3 has 14 amino acids. CDR3 sequence: CASSVAGASYEQYF. The CDR3 DNA sequence: TGTGCCAGCAGCGTAGCGGGAGCGTCCTACGAGCAGTACTTC.

This clone was seen a single time. The chain links TRBV5-4 to TRBJ1-4; TRBD1 is a possible D gene (6 bases). Germline V lookup: CDR1 SGHNT, CDR2 YYREEE (reference sequence). CDR3 length: 14 amino acids. The V and J ends lost 0 bases and 6 bases respectively, with 9 bases between them. For the CDR3, the DNA is TGTGCCAGCAGCTTGGATAGGACAGATGAAAAACTGTTTTTT. The encoded protein is CASSLDRTDEKLFF.

The chain is built from TRBV11-3 and TRBJ2-7, with TRBD1 matching over 8 bases. Germline V gives CDR1 SGHNT, CDR2 YENEEA. The CDR3 is 14 amino acids. Unmatched junction bases numbered 4, after V lost 5 bases and J lost 1 base. CDR3: CASSIGTGSYEQYF. DNA for the CDR3: TGTGCCAGCAGCATCGGGACAGGTTCCTACGAGCAGTACTTC.

This clone was found once. The V gene is TRBV7-6, the J gene TRBJ2-5; the match to TRBD1 covers 7 bases. Germline-derived CDR1 and CDR2 are SGHVS and FNYEAQ. This CDR3 has 15 residues. Unmatched junction bases numbered 7, after V lost 5 bases and J lost 1 base. Here the CDR3 reads CASSQSQGPQETQYF. In DNA form, the CDR3 reads TGTGCCAGCAGCCAATCACAGGGGCCCCAAGAGACCCAGTACTTC.

The rearrangement links TRBV11-2 to TRBJ2-7; D call uncertain. With 5 bases removed from V and 6 bases from J, the gap between germline ends came to 17 bases. Germline V gene lookup returns CDR1 SGHAT and CDR2 FQNNGV. The CDR3 is 14 residues long. DNA of the CDR3: TGTGCCAGCAGCCCCCCCCCACGACTTTCCGAGCAGTACTTC. Its translation: CASSPPPRLSEQYF.

Remarks on this clone: Different DNA sequences within this sample yield the same CDR3. The chain carries TRBV18 and TRBJ2-6; D not certain. This CDR3 region has 14 residues. V was pared by 3 bases and J by 1 base, with 4 bases between. Germline CDR1 is KGHSH and CDR2 is LQKENI. CDR3 sequence reads: CASSPSSGANVLTF. The CDR3 DNA is TGTGCCAGCTCACCCAGTTCTGGGGCCAACGTCCTGACTTTC.

V gene TRBV5-1 combines with J gene TRBJ2-7, with D uncertain. V lost 1 base and J 2 bases, leaving 13 bases between the germline ends. The CDR3 totals 15 residues. The V gene's germline CDR1 is SGHRS and CDR2 YFSETQ. As DNA, the CDR3 is TGCGCCAGCAGCTTGAAGGGTGTGAGACCCTACGAGCAGTACTTC. This translates into CASSLKGVRPYEQYF.

The chain couples TRBV2 to TRBJ2-7; D is ambiguous. The germline CDR1 and CDR2 sequences are SNHLY and FYNNEI. Trimming left V 8 bases short and J 2 bases short, with 16 bases between. This CDR3 is built from 14 residues. The CDR3 loop is CASAKSTLTYEQYF. The CDR3 region has the DNA TGTGCCAGCGCTAAATCAACCTTAACCTACGAGCAGTACTTC. Supplemented by reference TRBV2 and TRBJ2-7, the full variable domain reads EPEVTQTPSHQVTQMGQEVILRCVPISNHLYFYWYRQILGQKVEFLVSFYNNEISEKSEIFDDQFSVERPDGSNFTLKIRSTKLEDSAMYFCASAKSTLTYEQYFGPGTRLTVT.

V usage is TRBV19 and J usage is TRBJ1-1; D gene unclear. Germline V lookup: CDR1 LNHDA, CDR2 SQIVND (reference sequence). With 3 bases removed from V and 5 bases from J, the gap between germline ends came to 13 bases. The CDR3 consists of 14 residues. This CDR3 reads CASSIFGRETEAFF. Written as DNA, the CDR3 is TGTGCCAGTAGTATCTTCGGGAGAGAGACTGAAGCTTTCTTT.

A single count supports this clone. The rearrangement uses TRBV28 and TRBJ2-7; D might be TRBD1 or TRBD2, each matching 6 bases. V was clipped by 3 bases and J by 5 bases, with 14 bases between them. Germline values: CDR1 MDHEN, CDR2 SYDVKM. This CDR3 is 14 amino acids long. This CDR3 is CASSFGGRPDEQYF. The CDR3 nucleotides are TGTGCCAGCAGTTTTGGGGGGCGGCCCGACGAGCAGTACTTC.

The rearrangement links TRBV4-1 to TRBJ2-1; D may be TRBD1 (5 bases). The CDR3 runs to 14 residues. Trimming shortened V by 4 bases and J by 9 bases, and 16 bases separated the two germline ends. The germline CDR1 and CDR2 sequences are MGHRA and YSYEKL. CDR3 amino acids: CASSLWGVGPEQFF. In nucleotides, the CDR3 is TGCGCCAGCAGCCTTTGGGGCGTAGGGCCTGAGCAGTTCTTC.

The chain carries TRBV30 and TRBJ2-2; D unresolved. The CDR3 length is 10 residues. Germline loops: CDR1 GTSNPN, CDR2 SVGIG (reference sequence). V was trimmed by 8 bases and J by 6 bases, leaving 7 bases between them. The CDR3 reads CAVSAGELFF. For the CDR3, the DNA is TGTGCCGTCTCGGCCGGGGAGCTGTTTTTT.